This T cell receptor beta chain was profiled in a study of cytomegalovirus exposure and HLA in healthy donors. Study results and limitations: TCR beta V- and J-gene trimming was later associated with a missense DCLRE1C variant. According to the study, around 180 TCR beta chains were cytomegalovirus-associated. In vitro, three CMV-associated chains proved specific for CMV antigens.

The PCR employed 60 Vbeta primers together with 13 Jbeta primers. Profiling relied on immunoSEQ multiplex PCR, and the TCRdb table lists in-frame clones only, not all of them. Of some 160,000 clones in the sample, around 80% were seen once. CDR3 size: 12 residues. CDR1 and CDR2 (germline): GTSNPN, SVGIG (reference sequence). V was shortened by 4 bases and J by 7 bases, with 10 bases between the two germline ends. The donors gave bone marrow, and they were healthy. Details on this clone: Its antigen is still unknown.

This clonotype originated in a woman in her forties in good health and CMV-seropositive. V and J are TRBV30 and TRBJ1-4; D is possibly TRBD1 (5 bases). Sequenced material: PBMCs. DNA for the CDR3: TGTGCCTGGAATGGGGGGGGTGAAAAACTGTTTTTT. This sequence encodes CAWNGGGEKLFF.